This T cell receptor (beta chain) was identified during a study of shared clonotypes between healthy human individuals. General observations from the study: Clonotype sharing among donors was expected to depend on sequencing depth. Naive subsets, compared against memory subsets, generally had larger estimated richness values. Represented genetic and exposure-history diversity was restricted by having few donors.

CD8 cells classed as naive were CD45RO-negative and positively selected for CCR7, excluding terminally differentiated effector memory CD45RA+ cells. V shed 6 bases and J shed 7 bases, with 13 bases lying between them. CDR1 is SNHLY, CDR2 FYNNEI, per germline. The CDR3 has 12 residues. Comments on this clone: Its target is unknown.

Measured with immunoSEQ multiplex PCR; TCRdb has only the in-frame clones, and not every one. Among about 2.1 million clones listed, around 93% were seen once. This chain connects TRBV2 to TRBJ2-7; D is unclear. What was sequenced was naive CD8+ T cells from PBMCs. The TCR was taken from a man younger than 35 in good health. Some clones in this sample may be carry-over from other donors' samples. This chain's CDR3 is CASSPPAAEQYF. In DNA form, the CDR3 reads TGTGCCAGCAGCCCTCCAGCTGCGGAGCAGTACTTC.